This paragraph covers one TCR beta chain sequence. The antigen is undetermined. Investigators reverse transcribed all isolated RNA, so they sequenced expressed TCRB transcripts. Only in-frame clones appear in the TCRdb table, and some are missing; sequencing was by immunoSEQ multiplex PCR. Of around 150,000 clones in the sample, about 9.3% were seen once. The data stem from a study of beta chain features in type 1 diabetes. Study-wide background: The study examined about 110,000,000 sorted cells across all samples.

Study-level results: Any role of HLA type in TCRB rearrangement remained unresolved here. Moderate yet significant TCRB CDR3 shortening was seen in Type 1 diabetes patients in all four CD4+ subsets. VDJ junctions sequenced from type 1 diabetes patients showed fewer insertions and more deletions.

Between the trimmed V and J ends, which lost 0 bases and 4 bases, there was a span of 10 bases. The CDR3 is 14 residues long. Germline V gene sequence: CDR1 SGHRS, CDR2 YFSETQ. This receptor was identified in a man aged 25-40 years with type 1 diabetes. V usage is TRBV5-1 and J usage is TRBJ1-1; D is possibly TRBD1 (5 bases). The sequencing input was central memory CD4+ T cells from blood. CDR3 in DNA: TGCGCCAGCAGCTTGGCCCCGGGGGGCACTGAAGCTTTCTTT. Translated, it gives CASSLAPGGTEAFF. Based on the CDR3 plus reference TRBV5-1 and TRBJ1-1, the full variable domain is KAGVTQTPRYLIKTRGQQVTLSCSPISGHRSVSWYQQTPGQGLQFLFEYFSETQRNKGNFPGRFSGRQFSNSRSEMNVSTLELGDSALYLCASSLAPGGTEAFFGQGTRLTVV.